The entry below describes one T cell receptor beta chain. The antigen is unknown. TCRdb keeps only in-frame clones here, not all; method: immunoSEQ multiplex PCR. The table includes approximately 150,000 clones, roughly 77% detected once. Trimming at V came to 0 bases and at J to 0 bases, leaving 0 bases not matched to a gene. There are 16 residues in the CDR3. The V gene's germline CDR1 is KGHSY and CDR2 FQNENV. This record comes from a study of cytotoxic CD8 clonotypes in ibrutinib-treated CLL. Turning to the study itself: The cohort had about a dozen relapsed/refractory and around 15 treatment-naive patients, 17 to 18 IGHV unmutated. Samples showed on average around 240,000 productive templates and tens of thousands of productive rearrangements.

General study points: Public clonotypes occurred uncommonly; on treatment, they contracted or remained stable. Clonality increased with ibrutinib response but returned toward baseline at progression.

This clonotype originated in a human donor with chronic lymphocytic leukemia. The chain is built from TRBV16 and TRBJ1-5; 9 nucleotides align to TRBD1. Sequenced here: PBMCs, sampled after 12 months of ibrutinib treatment. CDR3 sequence: CASSQSGQGSNQPQHF. CDR3 in DNA: TGTGCCAGCAGCCAATCGGGACAGGGTAGCAATCAGCCCCAGCATTTT.